This T cell receptor beta chain was recorded in a study of blood T cell repertoires in COVID-19. For the study at large: Samples of COVID-19 (acute and convalescent) were obtained from the United States, Italy and Spain. Sample material is recorded as cDNA or gDNA derived from T cells, B-cell-depleted T cells, or PBMCs.

The germline V gene encodes CDR1 KGHSH and CDR2 LQKENI. Trimming took off 3 bases at V and 3 bases at J, with 9 bases between the two ends. The CDR3 consists of 13 residues. Authors' processing steps: Estimates of nucleated cell counts were drawn from the amplification of reference gene primers. Sequencing used immunoSEQ multiplex PCR; TCRdb keeps in-frame clones, though not all of them. That table furnishes V, J and clone size, whereas the DNA furnished D and trimming. The sample has 200,000 to 300,000 clones, about 88% seen once. The sample taken for sequencing was peripheral blood. This TCR was recovered from a man between 60 and 70 years old who had recovered from COVID-19. This chain links TRBV18 with TRBJ2-7, with D unclear. CDR3 DNA: TGTGCCAGCTCACCGTCGGAGCTCTACGAGCAGTACTTC. Protein product: CASSPSELYEQYF.